This T cell receptor beta chain was sequenced for a study of cytomegalovirus exposure and HLA in healthy donors. This clone turned up a few times. The CDR3 is 11 amino acids. Between the trimmed V and J ends, which lost 1 base and 8 bases, there was a span of 8 bases. Germline V CDR1 and CDR2: GTSNPN, SVGIG (reference sequence). 13 Jbeta primers and 60 Vbeta primers were used for the PCR. Sequenced by immunoSEQ multiplex PCR; TCRdb stores in-frame clones only, minus some. The sample carries 120,000 or so clones, more than 80% recorded once. This TCR was sampled from a male donor in good health and CMV-seronegative. Sequencing was carried out using PBMCs. The rearrangement links TRBV30 to TRBJ1-1; D uncertain. CDR3 amino acids: CAWSGIEEAFF. Written as DNA, the CDR3 is TGTGCCTGGAGTGGTATAGAAGAAGCTTTCTTT.